The 4 T cell receptor beta chains reported below all come from one sample, sequenced in a study of blood T cell repertoires in COVID-19. Produced via immunoSEQ multiplex PCR; TCRdb's table is partial and in-frame only. The sample contains about 91,000 clones, over 60% of which appear only once. Sequenced input: peripheral blood. The receptors come from a man between 65 and 85 years old with acute or convalescent COVID-19.

V and J are TRBV6-6 and TRBJ2-2; 7 positions match TRBD1. The V gene end was trimmed by 2 bases and the J gene end by 4 bases; junction bases not matched to a gene: 4. Germline V lookup: CDR1 MNHNY, CDR2 SVGAGI (reference sequence). The CDR3 is made up of 15 amino acids. CDR3 sequence: CASSYTRGPTGELFF. DNA of the CDR3: TGTGCCAGCAGTTACACGAGGGGGCCCACCGGGGAGCTGTTTTTT.

The J gene is TRBJ2-7, the V gene TRBV9; D possibly corresponds to TRBD1 (6 bases). V shed 3 bases and J shed 3 bases, with 16 bases lying between them. This CDR3 comprises 15 residues. Germline V gene lookup returns CDR1 SGDLS and CDR2 YYNGEE. The CDR3, as DNA: TGTGCCAGCAGCGCAGCTGGGGGACAAATCTACGAGCAGTACTTC. Translated, it gives CASSAAGGQIYEQYF.

This clone was seen once. The chain couples TRBV10-3 to TRBJ2-7, with TRBD1 as a possible D gene (5 bases). CDR1 ENHRY and CDR2 SYGVKD come from the germline V gene. This CDR3 is 14 amino acids long. V shed 4 bases and J shed 7 bases, with 17 bases lying between them. CDR3 coding DNA: TGTGCCATCAGTGTGGAACAGGCCCTCGATGAGCAGTACTTC. This gives the protein CAISVEQALDEQYF.

The rearrangement uses TRBV11-3 and TRBJ2-3, with TRBD1 matching over 8 bases. V trimming: 0 bases; J trimming: 2 bases; junction bases outside the gene matches: 1. The CDR3 extends over 15 amino acids. CDR1 and CDR2 (germline): SGHNT, YENEEA. CDR3 sequence reads: CASSLDQGATDTQYF. For the CDR3, the DNA is TGTGCCAGCAGCTTAGATCAGGGGGCCACAGATACGCAGTATTTT.